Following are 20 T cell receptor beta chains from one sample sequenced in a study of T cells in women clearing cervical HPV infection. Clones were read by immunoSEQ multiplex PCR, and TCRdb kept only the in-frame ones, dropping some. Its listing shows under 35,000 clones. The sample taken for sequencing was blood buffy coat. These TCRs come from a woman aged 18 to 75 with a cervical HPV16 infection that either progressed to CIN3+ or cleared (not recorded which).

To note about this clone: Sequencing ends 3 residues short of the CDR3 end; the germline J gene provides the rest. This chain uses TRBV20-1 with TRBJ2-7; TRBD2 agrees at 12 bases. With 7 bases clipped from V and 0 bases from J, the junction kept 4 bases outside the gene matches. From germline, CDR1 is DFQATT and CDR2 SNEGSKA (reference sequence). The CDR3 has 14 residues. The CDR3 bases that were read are TGCAGTGGGGGACTAGCGGGTAACTCCTACGAG. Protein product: CSGGLAGNSYE. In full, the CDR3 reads CSGGLAGNSYEQYF.

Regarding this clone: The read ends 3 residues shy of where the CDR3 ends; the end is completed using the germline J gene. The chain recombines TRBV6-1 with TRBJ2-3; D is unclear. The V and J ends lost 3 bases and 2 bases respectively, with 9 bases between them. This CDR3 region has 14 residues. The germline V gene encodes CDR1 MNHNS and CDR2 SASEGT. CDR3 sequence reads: CASSDFGHTDTQYF. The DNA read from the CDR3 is TGTGCCAGCAGTGACTTTGGGCACACAGATACG.

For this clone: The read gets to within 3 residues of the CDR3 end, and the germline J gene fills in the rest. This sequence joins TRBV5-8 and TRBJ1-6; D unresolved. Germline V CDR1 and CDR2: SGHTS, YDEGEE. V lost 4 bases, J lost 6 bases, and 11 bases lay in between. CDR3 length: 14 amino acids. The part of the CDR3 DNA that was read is TGTGCCAGCAGCCCCCGACGGGGTAATTCACCC. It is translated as CASSPRRGNSP. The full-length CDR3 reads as CASSPRRGNSPLHF. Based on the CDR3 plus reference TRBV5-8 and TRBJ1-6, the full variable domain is EAGVTQSPTHLIKTRGQQATLRCSPISGHTSVYWYQQALGLGLQFLLWYDEGEERNRGNFPPRFSGRQFPNYSSELNVNALELEDSALYLCASSPRRGNSPLHFGNGTRLTVT.

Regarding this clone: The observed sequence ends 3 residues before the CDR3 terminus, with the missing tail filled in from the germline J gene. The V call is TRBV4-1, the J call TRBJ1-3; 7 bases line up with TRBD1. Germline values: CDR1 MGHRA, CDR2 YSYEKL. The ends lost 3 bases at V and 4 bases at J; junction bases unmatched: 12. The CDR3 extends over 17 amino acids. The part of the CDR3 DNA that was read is TGCGCCAGCAGCCAGGGAGCAATACAGGGGTCGGGAAACACC. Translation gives CASSQGAIQGSGNT. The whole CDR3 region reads CASSQGAIQGSGNTIYF.

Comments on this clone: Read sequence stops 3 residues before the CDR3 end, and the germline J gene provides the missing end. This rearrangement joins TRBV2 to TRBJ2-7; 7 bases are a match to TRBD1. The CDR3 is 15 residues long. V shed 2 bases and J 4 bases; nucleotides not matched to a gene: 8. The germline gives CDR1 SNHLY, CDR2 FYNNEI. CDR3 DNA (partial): TGTGCCAGCAGTGAAAGGACAGGATGGGAGTACGAG. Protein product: CASSERTGWEYE. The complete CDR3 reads CASSERTGWEYEQYF.

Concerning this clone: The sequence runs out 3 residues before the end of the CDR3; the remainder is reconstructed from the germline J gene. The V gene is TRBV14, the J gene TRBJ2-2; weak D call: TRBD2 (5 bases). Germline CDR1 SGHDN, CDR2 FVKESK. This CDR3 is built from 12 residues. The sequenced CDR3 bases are TGTGCCAGCAGCCGGCGGACTGAAAAG. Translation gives CASSRRTEK. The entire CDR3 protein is CASSRRTEKLFF.

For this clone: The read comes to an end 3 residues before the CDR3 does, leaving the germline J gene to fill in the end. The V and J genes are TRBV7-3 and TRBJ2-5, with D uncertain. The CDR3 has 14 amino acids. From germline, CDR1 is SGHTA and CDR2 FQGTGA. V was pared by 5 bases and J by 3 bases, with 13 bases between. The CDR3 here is CASSEQGWEETQYF. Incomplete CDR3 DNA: TGTGCCAGCAGCGAACAAGGGTGGGAAGAGACC.

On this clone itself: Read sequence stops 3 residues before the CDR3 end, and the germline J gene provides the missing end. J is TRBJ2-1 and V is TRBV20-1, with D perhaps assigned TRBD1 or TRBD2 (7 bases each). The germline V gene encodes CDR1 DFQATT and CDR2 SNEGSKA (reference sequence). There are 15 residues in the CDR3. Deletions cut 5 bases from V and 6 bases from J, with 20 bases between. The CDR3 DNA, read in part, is TGCAGTGCTGGGATAGGGGGCGGGAGAGTCAATGAG. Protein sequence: CSAGIGGGRVNE. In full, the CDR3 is CSAGIGGGRVNEQFF.

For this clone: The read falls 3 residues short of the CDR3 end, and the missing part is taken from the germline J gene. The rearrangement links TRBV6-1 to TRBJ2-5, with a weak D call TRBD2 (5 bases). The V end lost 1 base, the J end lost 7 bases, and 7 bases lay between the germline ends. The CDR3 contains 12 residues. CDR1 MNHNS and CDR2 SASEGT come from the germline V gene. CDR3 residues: CASSEVSGTQYF. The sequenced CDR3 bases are TGTGCCAGCAGTGAAGTGAGCGGGACC.

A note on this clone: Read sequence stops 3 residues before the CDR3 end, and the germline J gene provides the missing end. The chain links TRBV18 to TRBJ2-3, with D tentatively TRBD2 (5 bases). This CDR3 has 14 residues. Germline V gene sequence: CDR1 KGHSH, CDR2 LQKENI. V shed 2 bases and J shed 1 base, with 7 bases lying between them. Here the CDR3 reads CASSPVRGTDTQYF. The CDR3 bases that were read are TGTGCCAGCTCACCAGTGAGGGGCACAGATACG.

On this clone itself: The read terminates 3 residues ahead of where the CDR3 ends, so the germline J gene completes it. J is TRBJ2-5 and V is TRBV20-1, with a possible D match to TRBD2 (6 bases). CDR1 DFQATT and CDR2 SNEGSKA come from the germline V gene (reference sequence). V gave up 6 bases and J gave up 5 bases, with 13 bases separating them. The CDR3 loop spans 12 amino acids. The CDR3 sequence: CSAPWGEETQYF. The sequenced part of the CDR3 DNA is TGCAGTGCCCCTTGGGGGGAGGAGACC.

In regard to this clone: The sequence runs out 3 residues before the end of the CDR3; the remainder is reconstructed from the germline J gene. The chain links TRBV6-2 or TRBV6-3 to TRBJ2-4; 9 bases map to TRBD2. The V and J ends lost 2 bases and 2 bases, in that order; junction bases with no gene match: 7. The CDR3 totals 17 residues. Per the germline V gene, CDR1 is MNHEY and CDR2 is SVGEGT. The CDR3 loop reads CASSYAGAGGPKNIQYF. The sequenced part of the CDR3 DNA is TGTGCCAGCAGTTACGCAGGAGCGGGAGGTCCCAAAAACATT.

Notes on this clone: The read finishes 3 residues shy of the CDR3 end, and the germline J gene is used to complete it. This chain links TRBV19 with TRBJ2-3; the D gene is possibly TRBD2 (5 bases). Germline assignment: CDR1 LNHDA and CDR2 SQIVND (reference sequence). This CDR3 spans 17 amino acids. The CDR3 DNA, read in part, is TGTGCCAGTAGTGGGCTCGCGGCAGACTATAGCAATCAGCCG. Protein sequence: CASSGLAADYSNQP. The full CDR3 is CASSGLAADYSNQPQYF.

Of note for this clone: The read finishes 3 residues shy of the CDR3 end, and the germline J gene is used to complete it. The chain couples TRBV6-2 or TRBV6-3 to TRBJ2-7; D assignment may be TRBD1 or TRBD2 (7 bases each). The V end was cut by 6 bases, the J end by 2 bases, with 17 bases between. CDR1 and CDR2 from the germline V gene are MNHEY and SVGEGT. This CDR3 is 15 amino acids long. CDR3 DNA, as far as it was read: TGTGCCAGCAGGACAGGGAGGGGGTTTACCTACGAG. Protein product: CASRTGRGFTYE. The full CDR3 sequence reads CASRTGRGFTYEQYF.

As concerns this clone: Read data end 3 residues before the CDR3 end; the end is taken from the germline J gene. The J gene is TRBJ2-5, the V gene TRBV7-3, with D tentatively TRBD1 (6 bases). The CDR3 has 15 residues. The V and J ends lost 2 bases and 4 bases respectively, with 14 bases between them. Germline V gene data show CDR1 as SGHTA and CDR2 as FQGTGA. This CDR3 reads CASSLGRGEGETQYF. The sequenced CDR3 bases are TGTGCCAGCAGCTTAGGCAGGGGAGAGGGAGAGACC. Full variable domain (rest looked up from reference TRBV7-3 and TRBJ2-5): GAGVSQTPSNKVTEKGKYVELRCDPISGHTALYWYRQSLGQGPEFLIYFQGTGAADDSGLPNDRFFAVRPEGSVSTLKIQRTERGDSAVYLCASSLGRGEGETQYFGPGTRLLVL.

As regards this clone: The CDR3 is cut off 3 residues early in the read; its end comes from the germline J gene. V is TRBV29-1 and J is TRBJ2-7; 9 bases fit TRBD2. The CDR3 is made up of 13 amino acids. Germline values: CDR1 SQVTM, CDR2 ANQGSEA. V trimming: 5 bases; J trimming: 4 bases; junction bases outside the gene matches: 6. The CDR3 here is CSVTLAGRYEQYF. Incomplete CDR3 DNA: TGCAGCGTTACCCTAGCGGGAAGGTACGAG.

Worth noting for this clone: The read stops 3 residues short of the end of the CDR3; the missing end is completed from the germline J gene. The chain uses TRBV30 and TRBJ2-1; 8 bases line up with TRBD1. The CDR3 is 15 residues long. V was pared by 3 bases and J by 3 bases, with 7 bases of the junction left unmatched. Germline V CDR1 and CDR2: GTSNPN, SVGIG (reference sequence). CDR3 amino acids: CAWSLRQGNYNEQFF. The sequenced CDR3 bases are TGTGCCTGGAGCTTACGACAGGGGAACTACAATGAG. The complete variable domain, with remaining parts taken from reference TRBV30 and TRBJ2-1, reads SQTIHQWPATLVQPVGSPLSLECTVEGTSNPNLYWYRQAAGRGLQLLFYSVGIGQISSEVPQNLSASRPQDRQFILSSKKLLLSDSGFYLCAWSLRQGNYNEQFFGPGTRLTVL.

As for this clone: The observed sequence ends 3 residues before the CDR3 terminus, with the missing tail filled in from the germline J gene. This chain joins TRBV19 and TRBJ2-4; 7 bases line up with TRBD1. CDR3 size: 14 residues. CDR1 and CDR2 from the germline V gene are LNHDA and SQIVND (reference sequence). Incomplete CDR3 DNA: TGTGCCAGTAGTGTGGGACAGCCCAATCAGCCT. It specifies CASSVGQPNQP. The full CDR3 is CASSVGQPNQPQYF.

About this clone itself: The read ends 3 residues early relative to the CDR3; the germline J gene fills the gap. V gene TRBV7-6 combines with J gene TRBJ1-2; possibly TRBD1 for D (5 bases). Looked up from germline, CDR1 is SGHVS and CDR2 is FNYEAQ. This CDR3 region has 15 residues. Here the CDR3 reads CASSLLAGVTDTYTF. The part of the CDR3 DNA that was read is TGTGCCAGCAGCTTGCTAGCGGGGGTCACAGATACC.

The DNA read from the CDR3 is TGCGCCAGCAGCACAGAAGATACG. This sequence encodes CASSTEDT. The full CDR3 is CASSTEDTQYF. V is TRBV5-1 and J is TRBJ2-3; D ambiguous. The read ends 3 residues early relative to the CDR3; the germline J gene fills the gap. Germline CDR1 reads SGHRS; CDR2 reads YFSETQ. The CDR3 is 11 amino acids. V was clipped by 4 bases and J by 5 bases, with 5 bases between them.